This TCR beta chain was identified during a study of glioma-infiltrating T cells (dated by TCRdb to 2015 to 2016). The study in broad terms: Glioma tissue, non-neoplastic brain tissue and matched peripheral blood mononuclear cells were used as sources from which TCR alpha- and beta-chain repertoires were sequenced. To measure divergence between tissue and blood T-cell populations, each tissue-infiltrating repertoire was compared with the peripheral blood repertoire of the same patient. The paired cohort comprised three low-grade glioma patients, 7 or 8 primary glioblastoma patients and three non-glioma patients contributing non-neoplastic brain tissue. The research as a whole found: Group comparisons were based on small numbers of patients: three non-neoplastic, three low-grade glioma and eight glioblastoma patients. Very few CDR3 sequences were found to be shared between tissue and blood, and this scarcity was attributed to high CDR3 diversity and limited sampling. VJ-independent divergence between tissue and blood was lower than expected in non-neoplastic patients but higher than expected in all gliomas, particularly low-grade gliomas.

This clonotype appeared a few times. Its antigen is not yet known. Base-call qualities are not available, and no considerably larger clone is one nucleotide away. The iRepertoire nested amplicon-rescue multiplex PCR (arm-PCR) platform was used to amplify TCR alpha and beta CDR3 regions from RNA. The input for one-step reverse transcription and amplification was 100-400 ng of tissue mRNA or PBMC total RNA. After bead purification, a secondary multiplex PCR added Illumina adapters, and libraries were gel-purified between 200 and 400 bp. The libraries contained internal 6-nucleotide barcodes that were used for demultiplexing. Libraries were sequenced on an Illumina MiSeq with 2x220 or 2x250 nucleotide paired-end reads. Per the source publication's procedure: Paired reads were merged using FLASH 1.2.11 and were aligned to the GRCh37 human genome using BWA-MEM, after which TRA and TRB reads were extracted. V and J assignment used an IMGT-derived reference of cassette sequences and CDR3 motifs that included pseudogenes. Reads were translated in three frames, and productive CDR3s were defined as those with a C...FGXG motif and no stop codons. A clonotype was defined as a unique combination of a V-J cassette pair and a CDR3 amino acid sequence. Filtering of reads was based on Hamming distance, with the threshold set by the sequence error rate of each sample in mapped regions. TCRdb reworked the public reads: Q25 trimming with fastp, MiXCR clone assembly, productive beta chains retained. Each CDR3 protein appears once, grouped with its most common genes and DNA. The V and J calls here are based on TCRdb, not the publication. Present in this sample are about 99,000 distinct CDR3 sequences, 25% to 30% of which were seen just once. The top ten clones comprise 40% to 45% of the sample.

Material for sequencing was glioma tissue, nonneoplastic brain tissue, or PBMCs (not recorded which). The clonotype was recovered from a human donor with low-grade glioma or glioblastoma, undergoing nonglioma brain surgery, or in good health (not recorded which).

The sequenced DNA: TGTGCCAGCAGCTTAGCAGCGGGGGGACTCTCCTACGAGCAGTACTTC. Translated, it gives CASSLAAGGLSYEQYF. The sequence is built from TRBV7-9 and TRBJ2-7, with TRBD2 identical over 9 junction bases. The germline V end is reduced by 0 bases and the J end by 0 bases; junction bases left unmatched: 3. CDR1 and CDR2, per the germline V gene (reference sequence), are SEHNR and FQNEAQ. Its CDR3 holds 16 amino acids, cysteine through phenylalanine. The only DNA kept is the CDR3, 48 bases in frame from the first base. The entire variable domain, with the stretches around the CDR3 drawn from the reference TRBV7-9 and TRBJ2-7 proteins, is DTGVSQNPRHKITKRGQNVTFRCDPISEHNRLYWYRQTLGQGPEFLTYFQNEAQLEKSRLLSDRFSAERPKGSFSTLEIQRTEQGDSAMYLCASSLAAGGLSYEQYFGPGTRLTVT.